This T cell receptor beta chain was recovered during a study of shared clonotypes between healthy human individuals. Donation came from healthy HIV-negative adults that had no recent acute infections or vaccinations. Regarding the study as a whole: Sharing of clonotypes among donors was expected to vary with sequencing depth. Only blood underwent sampling, and tissue repertoires likely differ.

To note about this clone: As yet, its antigen is unknown.

How the authors handled the data: Junction-only sequences produced by ImmunoSEQ had no quality scores, so filtering differed. The data were produced by immunoSEQ multiplex PCR, yet TCRdb's version contains in-frame clones alone and is incomplete. The DNA gave D and trimming, while V, J and clone size come from that table. The sample lists some 2,000,000 clones; 90% to 97% were seen once. The CDR3 loop spans 16 amino acids. CDR1 and CDR2 (germline): MNHNY, SVGAGI (reference sequence). J gave up 2 bases and V 4 bases, and 11 bases lay outside the gene matches. The chain has TRBV6-6 and TRBJ2-7; 7 bases match TRBD2. Sequenced material: naive CD4+ T cells sorted from blood. The subset is: CD45RA+ positively selected. The clonotype was recovered from a man younger than 35 in good health. CDR3 in amino acids: CASSSPPGGEPYEQYF. CDR3 bases: TGTGCCAGCAGTTCTCCCCCGGGAGGCGAACCCTACGAGCAGTACTTC.